The entry that follows covers one T cell receptor (beta chain) sequence. This sample was taken from a study of blood T cell repertoires in COVID-19. In the authors' methods: Reference gene primer amplification yielded estimated nucleated cell counts. The protocol was immunoSEQ multiplex PCR, while the TCRdb copy is restricted to in-frame clones and leaves out a portion. The V and J calls and clone size are taken from that table; D and trimming were inferred from the DNA. This sample yields some 200,000 clones, of which around 80% are seen a single time; 4.5% to 7% belongs to the top ten. With V trimmed by 2 bases and J by 4 bases, 7 bases remained unmatched. The V gene's germline CDR1 is MDHEN and CDR2 SYDVKM. The CDR3 length is 15 residues.

V is TRBV28 and J is TRBJ1-2; 7 bases line up with TRBD1. This TCR derives from a woman between 65 and 79 years old with acute or convalescent COVID-19. Source material: peripheral blood. The CDR3 sequence: CASSLGKGAVYGYTF. CDR3 sequence (DNA): TGTGCCAGCAGTTTAGGGAAGGGGGCGGTCTATGGCTACACCTTC.